These 13 T cell receptor beta chains were sequenced from one sample in a study of blood T cell repertoires in COVID-19. Sequenced by immunoSEQ multiplex PCR; TCRdb stores in-frame clones only, minus some. The sample holds about 97,000 clones, 75% to 95% seen once. The sample was peripheral blood. These receptors were taken from a man aged 55-75 years with acute or convalescent COVID-19.

The V call is TRBV10-3, the J call TRBJ1-2, with D possibly being TRBD1 (5 bases). This CDR3 is 12 amino acids long. Germline V gene sequence: CDR1 ENHRY, CDR2 SYGVKD. V was trimmed by 6 bases and J by 3 bases, leaving 8 bases between them. CDR3 region: CAIRGGDYGYTF. CDR3 in DNA: TGTGCCATCAGGGGGGGGGACTATGGCTACACCTTC.

The chain carries TRBV27 and TRBJ1-2; 7 nucleotides match TRBD1. The CDR3 consists of 16 residues. Germline CDR1 reads MNHEY; CDR2 reads SMNVEV (reference sequence). V was pared by 5 bases and J by 5 bases, with 14 bases of the junction left unmatched. The CDR3 reads CASSLLPPDRVYGYTF. The DNA of the CDR3 is TGTGCCAGCAGTCTTCTCCCTCCAGACAGGGTTTATGGCTACACCTTC.

This clone was recorded only once. J is TRBJ1-2 and V is TRBV19; 8 positions match TRBD1. The CDR3 has 15 residues. The V gene's germline CDR1 is LNHDA and CDR2 SQIVND (reference sequence). Trimming at V came to 5 bases and at J to 2 bases, leaving 7 bases not matched to a gene. CDR3 amino acids: CASSERTGRNYGYTF. CDR3 DNA: TGTGCCAGTAGTGAGAGGACAGGGCGGAACTATGGCTACACCTTC.

This chain uses TRBV2 with TRBJ1-5; a weak D match, TRBD1 (6 bases). Trimming removed 6 bases at V and 3 bases at J, with 21 bases between. The CDR3 consists of 17 residues. Germline lookup yields CDR1 SNHLY and CDR2 FYNNEI. CDR3 nucleotides: TGTGCCAGCAGGGTTTCTTCAGGGGCGCCTGACAATCAGCCCCAGCATTTT. Protein sequence: CASRVSSGAPDNQPQHF.

The chain links TRBV29-1 to TRBJ2-7; tentatively, D is TRBD1 (6 bases). CDR1 is SQVTM, CDR2 ANQGSEA, per germline. V lost 3 bases and J lost 2, with 14 bases in between. The CDR3 spans 14 residues. CDR3 bases: TGCAGCGTTGATGGGCCAGGGGACACCTACGAGCAGTACTTC. This translates into CSVDGPGDTYEQYF.

This chain joins TRBV2 and TRBJ1-2; tentatively, D is TRBD1 (6 bases). The V and J ends lost 4 bases and 7 bases respectively, with 10 bases between them. The CDR3 is made up of 12 amino acids. Germline values: CDR1 SNHLY, CDR2 FYNNEI. The CDR3 nucleotides are TGTGCCAGCAGTGTCGACAGGTCTGGCTACACCTTC. It yields the protein CASSVDRSGYTF.

This chain joins TRBV25-1 and TRBJ1-4, with D perhaps TRBD1 (5 bases). Germline CDR1 MGHDK, CDR2 SYGVNS. The CDR3 runs to 16 residues. V lost 7 bases to trimming and J lost 0 bases, with 15 bases between them. The CDR3 DNA follows: TGTGCCAGCACGGACACCGGGTCCTCAACTAATGAAAAACTGTTTTTT. Translating gives CASTDTGSSTNEKLFF.

The V gene is TRBV5-1, the J gene TRBJ2-2, with D possibly TRBD2 on 5 matching bases. CDR3 length: 15 residues. Between the trimmed V and J ends, which lost 4 bases and 5 bases, there was a span of 15 bases. Germline CDR1 SGHRS, CDR2 YFSETQ. The CDR3 coding sequence is TGCGCCAGCAGCCCCCGGGATTCGGGGACCGGGGAGCTGTTTTTT. Translating it yields CASSPRDSGTGELFF.

The chain is built from TRBV5-4 and TRBJ2-3; 9 positions agree with TRBD2. CDR1 is SGHNT and CDR2 is YYREEE in the germline V gene (reference sequence). This CDR3 has 16 residues. V lost 1 base and J lost 4; bases outside the gene matches: 7. CDR3 sequence: CASSLYLAGSSDTQYF. In nucleotides, the CDR3 is TGTGCCAGCAGCTTGTATCTAGCGGGGTCCTCAGATACGCAGTATTTT.

V and J are TRBV7-9 and TRBJ1-2; 7 nucleotides line up with TRBD1. Germline V gives CDR1 SEHNR, CDR2 FQNEAQ (reference sequence). V was clipped by 5 bases and J by 4 bases; unmatched bases: 13. CDR3 length: 16 amino acids. CDR3 nucleotide sequence: TGTGCCAGCAGCATCCAACAGGGGATTGGTAGCTATGGCTACACCTTC. It is translated as CASSIQQGIGSYGYTF.

The V gene is TRBV5-1, the J gene TRBJ1-4, with TRBD1 matching 7 bases. Germline V lookup: CDR1 SGHRS, CDR2 YFSETQ. The junction had 3 bases not matched to a gene; V was cut back by 0 bases and J by 4 bases. The CDR3 length is 15 residues. The CDR3 spells CASSLAGTDNEKLFF. The CDR3 coding sequence is TGCGCCAGCAGCTTGGCCGGGACAGATAATGAAAAACTGTTTTTT.

On this clone: Other nucleotide sequences from this sample produce the same CDR3. The chain has TRBV18 and TRBJ1-1; 11 nucleotides line up with TRBD1. The CDR3 totals 14 residues. Germline values: CDR1 KGHSH, CDR2 LQKENI. V trimming: 3 bases; J trimming: 4 bases; junction bases outside the gene matches: 1. As DNA, the CDR3 is TGTGCCAGCTCACCGGGACAGGGGGTCACTGAAGCTTTCTTT. It codes for CASSPGQGVTEAFF.

The chain recombines TRBV6-5 with TRBJ1-5; a possible D gene is TRBD1 (6 bases). Between the trimmed V and J ends, which lost 5 bases and 7 bases, there was a span of 15 bases. This CDR3 comprises 14 residues. Germline CDR1 reads MNHEY; CDR2 reads SVGAGI. CDR3: CASSPNRDAQPQHF. In DNA form, the CDR3 reads TGTGCCAGCAGTCCGAACAGGGATGCGCAGCCCCAGCATTTT.